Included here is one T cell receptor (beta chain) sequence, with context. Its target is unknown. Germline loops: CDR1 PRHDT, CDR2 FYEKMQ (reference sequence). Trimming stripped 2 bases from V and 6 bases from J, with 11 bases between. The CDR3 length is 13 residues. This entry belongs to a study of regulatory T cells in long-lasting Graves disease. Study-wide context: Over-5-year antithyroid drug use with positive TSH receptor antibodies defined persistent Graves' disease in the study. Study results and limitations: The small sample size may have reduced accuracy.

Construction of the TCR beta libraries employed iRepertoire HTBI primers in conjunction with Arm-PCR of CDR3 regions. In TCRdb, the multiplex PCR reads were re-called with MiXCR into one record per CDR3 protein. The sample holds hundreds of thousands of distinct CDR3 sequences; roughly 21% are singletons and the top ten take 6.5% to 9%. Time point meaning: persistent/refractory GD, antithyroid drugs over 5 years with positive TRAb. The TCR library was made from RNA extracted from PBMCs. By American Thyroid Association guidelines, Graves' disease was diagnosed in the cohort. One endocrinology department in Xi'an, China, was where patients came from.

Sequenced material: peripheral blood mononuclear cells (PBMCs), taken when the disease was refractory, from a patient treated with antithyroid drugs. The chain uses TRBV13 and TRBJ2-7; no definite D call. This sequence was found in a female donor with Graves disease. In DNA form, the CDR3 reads TGTGCCAGCAGCTTACGGGCCCCGGTCGAGCAGTACTTC. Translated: CASSLRAPVEQYF.